This T cell receptor beta chain stems from a study of vaccination effects on CD4 cells after COVID-19. Study outcomes and limitations: Late in the post-vaccination period, infection-induced and vaccine-induced clones underwent marked clonal contraction.

Measured with immunoSEQ multiplex PCR; TCRdb has only the in-frame clones, and not every one. The sample holds about 59,000 clones, 78% seen once. After expansion with viral peptide pools in the ViraFEST assay, antigen-specific CD4+ T cells were sequenced. Between days 9 and 10 of culture, CD4+ T cells were separated out. As their vaccination, participants received two doses of either BNT162b2 or mRNA-1273. Each well held a few million PBMC cultured with 7.5 to 10 ug/ml peptides and 9.5 to 10 IU/ml IL-2. The germline V gene has CDR1 LGHNA and CDR2 YNFKEQ. The length of the CDR3 is 17 residues. The V segment lost 5 bases and the J segment 5 bases; nucleotides outside the gene matches: 13. Note on this clone: Its antigen is still unknown.

The TCR comes from a human donor who received a COVID-19 vaccine. Sequenced material: CD4+ T cells from PBMCs cultured with HCoV-OC43 spike peptides, taken after COVID-19 vaccination. The subset was: HCoV-OC43 spike overlapping peptide pool stimulation. The gene calls are TRBV4-2 and TRBJ2-3, with 10 bases lining up with TRBD2. CDR3: CASSAREAGGYGDTQYF. CDR3 coding DNA: TGTGCCAGCAGCGCCCGGGAAGCGGGGGGGTACGGAGATACGCAGTATTTT.